A single sample gave rise to the 26 T cell receptor beta chains below, sequenced in a study of spatial heterogeneity in lung cancer. As for time point: blood at routine non-recurrence follow-up after resection. Tumor, nontumor lung or frozen PBMC supplied whole RNA that was sequenced unsorted. Each CDR3 protein gets one entry after TCRdb re-called the 5' RACE reads with MiXCR. The repertoire consists of about 50,000 distinct CDR3 sequences, with less than 9.5% occurring once and the leading ten covering 35%. The starting material was PBMCs, obtained at follow-up. These receptors were collected from a female donor with early-stage non-small cell lung cancer.

The sample holds a few counts of this clonotype. This chain joins TRBV28 and TRBJ2-7, with D possibly being TRBD1 (6 bases). The CDR3 consists of 13 residues. V gave up 5 bases and J gave up 4 bases, with 12 bases separating them. Germline CDR1 reads MDHEN; CDR2 reads SYDVKM. CDR3 sequence reads: CASSPRQVYEQYF. The CDR3 DNA follows: TGTGCCAGCAGTCCCCGACAGGTTTACGAGCAGTACTTC.

This clonotype has only a few counts. The chain employs TRBV12-5 and TRBJ1-3, with D tentatively TRBD1 (5 bases). Germline V CDR1 and CDR2: LGHNT, FRNRAP. The CDR3 extends over 18 amino acids. The ends were cut back, 3 bases at V and 0 bases at J, with 18 bases in the middle. CDR3 protein: CASGFWRGPSSSGNTIYF. CDR3 DNA sequence: TGTGCTAGTGGTTTTTGGCGGGGCCCATCAAGCTCTGGAAACACCATATATTTT. The variable domain in full, completed from reference TRBV12-5 and TRBJ1-3, reads DARVTQTPRHKVTEMGQEVTMRCQPILGHNTVFWYRQTMMQGLELLAYFRNRAPLDDSGMPKDRFSAEMPDATLATLKIQPSEPRDSAVYFCASGFWRGPSSSGNTIYFGEGSWLTVV.

This clonotype was seen only a few times. Here the CDR3 DNA reads TGTGCCAGCAGCCAGGGGCGGGGGGAGGAGGAGCAGTACTTC. It specifies CASSQGRGEEEQYF. This sequence joins TRBV3-1 and TRBJ2-7; 8 bases map to TRBD2. V shed 3 bases, J shed 7 bases, and the junction held 8 bases outside the gene matches. The CDR3 length is 14 residues. Looked up from germline, CDR1 is LGHDT and CDR2 is YNNKEL (reference sequence).

There are many counts of this clonotype. V usage is TRBV10-3 and J usage is TRBJ1-1; D not resolved. The CDR3 consists of 14 residues. V was pared by 8 bases and J by 1 base, with 14 bases between. CDR1 is ENHRY and CDR2 is SYGVKD in the germline V gene. The CDR3 bases are TGTGCCATCTTCTCCCCCGACACGAACACTGAAGCTTTCTTT. This encodes CAIFSPDTNTEAFF.

This clonotype came up many times. The chain is built from TRBV9 and TRBJ2-3, with D unresolved. With 1 base removed from V and 1 base from J, the gap between germline ends came to 16 bases. The CDR3 is made up of 17 amino acids. Germline V gene data show CDR1 as SGDLS and CDR2 as YYNGEE. CDR3 nucleotide sequence: TGTGCCAGCAGCGTAATCCAACGTAGCTGGGGCACAGATACGCAGTATTTT. As protein: CASSVIQRSWGTDTQYF.

This clonotype was found many times. This chain connects TRBV28 to TRBJ1-2; no reliable D call. The CDR3 length is 12 residues. In germline, CDR1 is MDHEN, CDR2 SYDVKM. The CDR3 DNA reads TGTGCTATATTGGGCCAGACGTATGGCTACACCTTC. It translates to CAILGQTYGYTF.

Ten or more counts support this clonotype. J is TRBJ2-3 and V is TRBV5-1; D could derive from TRBD1 or TRBD2 (5 bases each). This CDR3 is 14 amino acids long. Germline CDR1 and CDR2: SGHRS and YFSETQ. V shed 3 bases and J shed 2 bases, with 10 bases lying between them. CDR3 in amino acids: CASSSGTVTDTQYF. As DNA, the CDR3 is TGCGCCAGCAGCTCCGGGACCGTCACAGATACGCAGTATTTT.

Details on this clonotype: A much larger clone differs from this one at a single base, so this may be a read error. The rearrangement uses TRBV20-1 and TRBJ1-5; 9 positions match TRBD1. The CDR3 contains 17 residues. Germline assignment: CDR1 DFQATT and CDR2 SNEGSKA (reference sequence). CDR3 DNA: TGCAGTGCTAGACCCGACAGGGGGTGGTATAGCAGTCAGCCCCAGCATTTT. It codes for CSARPDRGWYSSQPQHF.

This clonotype occurred many times. This chain connects TRBV5-5 to TRBJ2-1; the match to TRBD1 covers 8 bases. V gave up 4 bases and J gave up 3 bases; unmatched junction bases: 9. This CDR3 has 16 amino acids. CDR1 and CDR2 (germline): SGHKS, YYEKEE (reference sequence). The CDR3: CASSPRGTGGYNEQFF. The CDR3 nucleotides read TGTGCCAGCAGCCCGAGGGGGACAGGAGGCTACAATGAGCAGTTCTTC.

This clonotype has more than one count but fewer than ten. The V and J genes are TRBV5-1 and TRBJ2-1; D assignment may be TRBD1 or TRBD2 (5 bases each). This CDR3 contains 14 residues. Germline lookup yields CDR1 SGHRS and CDR2 YFSETQ. The V and J ends lost 3 bases and 4 bases respectively, with 11 bases between them. The CDR3 region has the DNA TGCGCCAGCAGCTCCGGGACGGTATACAATGAGCAGTTCTTC. Translated: CASSSGTVYNEQFF.

The rearrangement joins TRBV5-1 to TRBJ1-1; 8 bases map to TRBD1. Trimming cost V 4 bases and J 4 bases; bases outside gene matches: 12. Germline V gene lookup returns CDR1 SGHRS and CDR2 YFSETQ. CDR3 length: 16 amino acids. As DNA, the CDR3 is TGCGCCAGCAGCACACTGGGACAGGTCTCAAGCACTGAAGCTTTCTTT. This translates into CASSTLGQVSSTEAFF.

This clonotype was picked up many times. This rearrangement joins TRBV4-3 to TRBJ2-3; D is uncertain. The CDR3 is 17 amino acids. The germline V gene has CDR1 LGHNA and CDR2 YSLEER. V was trimmed by 1 base and J by 2 bases, leaving 16 bases between them. The CDR3 is CASSQGWQWAYTDTQYF. The CDR3 nucleotides are TGCGCCAGCAGCCAAGGTTGGCAGTGGGCCTACACAGATACGCAGTATTTT.

The V call is TRBV9, the J call TRBJ2-3; no clear D. The CDR3 consists of 12 residues. V lost 4 bases to trimming and J lost 5 bases, with 8 bases between them. Per the germline V gene, CDR1 is SGDLS and CDR2 is YYNGEE. The CDR3 DNA is TGTGCCAGCAGCCCAACCGAAGATACGCAGTATTTT. It translates to CASSPTEDTQYF.

The V gene is TRBV7-2, the J gene TRBJ1-5, with TRBD1 matching 9 bases. There are 16 residues in the CDR3. The germline V gene encodes CDR1 SGHTA and CDR2 FQGNSA. V was pared by 5 bases and J by 1 base, with 6 bases of the junction left unmatched. CDR3 nucleotides: TGTGCCAGCAGCGCGGGACAGGGTGAAAGCAATCAGCCCCAGCATTTT. Protein sequence: CASSAGQGESNQPQHF.

This clonotype was picked up many times. The CDR3 loop is CASSPSGGADGETQYF. In nucleotides, the CDR3 is TGTGCCAGCAGCCCTAGCGGGGGGGCCGATGGAGAGACCCAGTACTTC. V and J are TRBV9 and TRBJ2-5, with 12 positions matching TRBD2. CDR1 SGDLS and CDR2 YYNGEE come from the germline V gene. The CDR3 has 16 residues. V shed 4 bases and J 4 bases; nucleotides not matched to a gene: 8.

The chain has TRBV2 and TRBJ2-2, with D perhaps matching TRBD1 (6 bases). V was trimmed by 4 bases and J by 2 bases, leaving 20 bases between them. The CDR3 is 18 amino acids. Germline V gives CDR1 SNHLY, CDR2 FYNNEI. The DNA of the CDR3 is TGTGCCAGCAGTGTAATTCTTTGGGACACCGTAAACACCGGGGAGCTGTTTTTT. This translates into CASSVILWDTVNTGELFF.

This clonotype came up many times. This chain connects TRBV29-1 to TRBJ1-6, with 8 bases fitting TRBD1. The V segment lost 4 bases and the J segment 7 bases; nucleotides outside the gene matches: 3. Per germline, CDR1 SQVTM and CDR2 ANQGSEA. The CDR3 runs to 13 residues. The CDR3 region has the DNA TGCAGCGTTGTGGACAGGGCGAATTCACCCCTCCACTTT. It is translated as CSVVDRANSPLHF. Supplemented by reference TRBV29-1 and TRBJ1-6, the full variable domain reads SAVISQKPSRDICQRGTSLTIQCQVDSQVTMMFWYRQQPGQSLTLIATANQGSEATYESGFVIDKFPISRPNLTFSTLTVSNMSPEDSSIYLCSVVDRANSPLHFGNGTRLTVT.

The chain joins TRBV7-2 to TRBJ2-7; D gene uncertain. The CDR3 consists of 14 residues. Germline V gene lookup returns CDR1 SGHTA and CDR2 FQGNSA. Trimming removed 0 bases at V and 3 bases at J, with 9 bases between. The CDR3 sequence: CASSLARSFYEQYF. The CDR3 nucleotides read TGTGCCAGCAGCTTAGCGCGGTCTTTCTACGAGCAGTACTTC.

The rearrangement joins TRBV28 to TRBJ1-5; D unclear. This CDR3 is 12 amino acids long. Between the trimmed V and J ends, which lost 6 bases and 7 bases, there was a span of 10 bases. CDR1 is MDHEN and CDR2 is SYDVKM in the germline V gene. The CDR3 here is CASSPVVQPQHF. CDR3 DNA sequence: TGTGCCAGCAGCCCGGTGGTGCAGCCCCAGCATTTT.

This clonotype came up many times. The rearrangement links TRBV5-6 to TRBJ2-1; D is tentatively TRBD1 or TRBD2 (5 bases each). The CDR3 spans 12 residues. V gave up 4 bases and J gave up 4 bases, with 6 bases separating them. In germline, CDR1 is SGHDT, CDR2 YYEEEE. CDR3 in amino acids: CASSGTYNEQFF. CDR3 coding DNA: TGTGCCAGCAGCGGGACGTACAATGAGCAGTTCTTC.

The chain employs TRBV19 and TRBJ1-5; D uncertain. V gave up 7 bases and J gave up 2 bases, with 12 bases separating them. This CDR3 is 14 amino acids long. In germline, CDR1 is LNHDA, CDR2 SQIVND (reference sequence). CDR3 sequence reads: CASTDRSGNQPQHF. CDR3 coding DNA: TGTGCCAGTACCGATCGGTCCGGCAATCAGCCCCAGCATTTT.

This clonotype was recorded many times. The chain employs TRBV5-1 and TRBJ2-3; D might be TRBD1 (5 bases). CDR1 and CDR2 from the germline V gene are SGHRS and YFSETQ. Trimming removed 3 bases from V and 0 bases from J, with 17 bases in between. The length of the CDR3 is 17 residues. CDR3 sequence reads: CASSWGRATSSTDTQYF. The CDR3 nucleotides are TGCGCCAGCAGCTGGGGCAGGGCGACCTCAAGCACAGATACGCAGTATTTT.

This clonotype was picked up many times. The V gene is TRBV29-1, the J gene TRBJ2-3, with TRBD2 matching over 10 bases. Germline loops: CDR1 SQVTM, CDR2 ANQGSEA. This CDR3 contains 15 residues. Trimming cost V 5 bases and J 2 bases; bases outside gene matches: 7. The CDR3 nucleotides are TGCAGCGTTTCGAGACTAGCGGGCCTCACAGATACGCAGTATTTT. Its translation: CSVSRLAGLTDTQYF.

In its sample, this clonotype was seen a few times. J is TRBJ1-3 and V is TRBV2, with D possibly being TRBD1 (6 bases). CDR3 size: 14 residues. V dropped 7 bases and J dropped 3 bases, with 13 bases sitting between them. The germline CDR1 and CDR2 sequences are SNHLY and FYNNEI. CDR3 residues: CASTVWTVGNTIYF. CDR3 DNA sequence: TGTGCCAGCACGGTTTGGACAGTTGGAAACACCATATATTTT.

The V call is TRBV7-7, the J call TRBJ2-4; D uncertain. Germline V lookup: CDR1 SSHAT, CDR2 FNYEAQ (reference sequence). V lost 3 bases and J 6 bases, leaving 12 bases between the germline ends. The CDR3 length is 14 residues. This chain's CDR3 is CASSLQQPRNIQYF. The CDR3, as DNA: TGTGCCAGCAGCTTGCAGCAACCCAGAAACATTCAGTACTTC.

This clonotype was seen ten or more times. The chain recombines TRBV29-1 with TRBJ2-2; D is unclear. Per the germline V gene, CDR1 is SQVTM and CDR2 is ANQGSEA. This CDR3 comprises 13 residues. The V end was cut by 7 bases, the J end by 2 bases, with 11 bases between. DNA for the CDR3: TGCAGCGCCCCCGGAGCAAACACCGGGGAGCTGTTTTTT. Amino acids: CSAPGANTGELFF.